Listed below are T cell receptor beta chains from one sample, sequenced in a study of blood T cell repertoires in COVID-19. Some clones are missing from TCRdb's copy, which holds only in-frame ones; the method was immunoSEQ multiplex PCR. The table includes under 300,000 clones, around nine tenths detected once. What was sequenced was PBMCs or T cells enriched from blood (not recorded which). These TCRs come from a woman aged 18-35 years who had recovered from COVID-19. Both conserved end residues are part of each CDR3.

TRBV27,TRBJ2-4,CASRSAGTKNIQYF
TRBV11-3,TRBJ2-5,CASSPGQVQETQYF
TRBV5-1,TRBJ2-1,CASSSQPGSYNEQFF
TRBV11-3,TRBJ1-1,CASSLIIGGWGRSNTEAFF
TRBV7-9,TRBJ2-1,CASSLARDNNEQFF
TRBV5-1,TRBJ2-7,CASSQGSEQYF
TRBV5-4,TRBJ2-5,CASSVGLAGEETQYF
TRBV7-9,TRBJ2-3,CASSLGSGGSTDTQYF
TRBV7-8,TRBJ2-7,CASTRTVTFDEQYF
TRBV18,TRBJ2-3,CASSPGLATDTQYF
TRBV28,TRBJ1-1,CASRSGTAFPAFF
TRBV9,TRBJ1-1,CASSSHRVNTEAFF
TRBV7-2,TRBJ2-1,CASSPRGSVNNEQFF
TRBV5-1,TRBJ1-1,CASSLGGFGLGTEAFF
TRBV28,TRBJ1-6,CASSLGRGVGNSPLHF
TRBV7-3,TRBJ2-5,CASSLKGDRTLGGTQYF
TRBV12-5,TRBJ2-5,CASAPGGGPGTQYF
TRBV11-1,TRBJ2-3,CASSSGQGPTDTQYF
TRBV5-1,TRBJ1-4,CASSRTGATNEKLFF
TRBV7-8,TRBJ1-5,CASSPRAQPQHF
TRBV14,TRBJ1-6,CASSQDRGRHIFYNSPLHF
TRBV4-3,TRBJ2-1,CASSLRLAGVIDNEQFF
TRBV11-2,TRBJ2-7,CASSSYRGNYEQYF
TRBV7-3,TRBJ1-1,CASSLGQGSGAEAFF
TRBV2,TRBJ2-7,CASSGYGTSGRAYEQYF
TRBV2,TRBJ1-1,CASSVTGGVTEAFF
TRBV27,TRBJ1-2,CASSPGMYWGYTF
TRBV7-3,TRBJ2-1,CASSLNSGRLSNEQFF
TRBV6-5,TRBJ2-7,CASSLTGAAYEQYF
TRBV13,TRBJ1-2,CASSLGRAYGYTF